These T cell receptor beta chains were read from a single sample in a study of cytomegalovirus exposure and HLA in healthy donors. The protocol was immunoSEQ multiplex PCR, while the TCRdb copy is restricted to in-frame clones and leaves out a portion. The data show some 150,000 clones, with over 60% seen just once and over 2.5% held by the top ten. Sequenced input: PBMCs. These TCRs come from a woman in her 30s in good health and CMV-seronegative. CDR3s include the opening cysteine and the closing phenylalanine or tryptophan. Fields, in order: J gene, D gene, V gene, clone size, CDR3 protein, CDR3 DNA. The D gene is left open where the match is weak. The size field is filled for only some rows; it gives once, few, many or a size class.

TRBJ1-2 NA TRBV9 NA CASSVGRGLNYGYTF TGTGCCAGCAGCGTAGGTAGGGGGTTGAACTATGGCTACACCTTC
TRBJ2-2 NA TRBV7-8 once CASSLERLNTGELFF TGTGCCAGCAGCTTAGAGAGACTTAACACCGGGGAGCTGTTTTTT
TRBJ2-7 TRBD2 TRBV4-1 NA CASSQGVTSGSYEQYF TGCGCCAGCAGCCAAGGGGTGACTAGCGGGAGCTACGAGCAGTACTTC
TRBJ2-1 NA TRBV6-5 NA CASSQPGGLYNEQFF TGTGCCAGCAGCCAGCCCGGGGGTTTGTACAATGAGCAGTTCTTC
TRBJ1-2 NA TRBV28 NA CASSLTAFFVDGYTF TGTGCCAGCAGTTTAACAGCCTTCTTTGTCGATGGCTACACCTTC
TRBJ2-3 NA TRBV29-1 NA CSVDGMVVGVNTDTQYF TGCAGCGTTGATGGGATGGTAGTAGGGGTTAACACAGATACGCAGTATTTT
TRBJ1-4 NA TRBV4-2 NA CASSQPDRLNEKLFF TGTGCCAGCAGCCAACCCGACAGACTTAATGAAAAACTGTTTTTT
TRBJ1-1 TRBD1 TRBV15 few CATSRGGQGAEAFF TGTGCCACCAGCAGAGGGGGACAGGGTGCTGAAGCTTTCTTT
TRBJ2-5 NA TRBV19 NA CASSTPGQTQETQYF TGTGCCAGTAGTACGCCCGGACAGACCCAAGAGACCCAGTACTTC
TRBJ2-3 TRBD1 TRBV28 NA CASSHGTGGKYPQYF TGTGCCAGTTCCCACGGCACAGGGGGAAAGTACCCGCAGTATTTT
TRBJ2-3 TRBD2 TRBV30 NA CAWSRGLAGVSTDTQYF TGTGCCTGGAGTAGGGGACTAGCGGGGGTAAGCACAGATACGCAGTATTTT
TRBJ2-7 TRBD1 TRBV10-3 NA CAIALGDRNSEQYF TGTGCCATCGCGCTCGGGGACAGAAACTCCGAGCAGTACTTC
TRBJ2-3 TRBD2 TRBV7-6 NA CASSLELAGSWTQYF TGTGCCAGCAGCTTAGAACTAGCGGGAAGTTGGACGCAGTATTTT
TRBJ2-7 NA TRBV7-6 NA CASSGAGSPYEQYF TGTGCCAGCAGCGGCGCCGGGTCCCCCTACGAGCAGTACTTC
TRBJ1-5 NA TRBV6-1 NA CASSAGTPHRPQHF TGTGCCAGCAGTGCCGGGACACCCCATCGGCCCCAGCATTTT
TRBJ1-5 NA TRBV21-1 NA CASSTGTVFESQPQHF TGTGCCAGCAGCACCGGGACAGTCTTTGAGTCCCAGCCCCAGCATTTT
TRBJ2-1 NA TRBV7-2 NA CASSLSPSYNEQFF TGTGCCAGCAGCTTAAGCCCCTCCTACAATGAGCAGTTCTTC
TRBJ2-2 NA TRBV2 NA CASRGRGTSGELFF TGTGCCTCCAGGGGCAGGGGAACGTCCGGGGAGCTGTTTTTT
TRBJ1-1 NA TRBV5-1 few CASKVTVNTEAFF TGCGCCAGCAAGGTGACAGTAAACACTGAAGCTTTCTTT
TRBJ2-7 TRBD1 TRBV11-2 NA CASSALDRGRNEQYF TGTGCCAGCAGCGCTCTGGACAGGGGGCGGAACGAGCAGTACTTC
TRBJ1-5 NA TRBV28 NA CASSSGTKSPQHF TGTGCCAGCAGCTCCGGGACAAAATCGCCCCAGCATTTT
TRBJ2-5 TRBD1 TRBV2 few CASSPGGQSSETQYF TGTGCCAGCAGCCCAGGGGGACAGAGCTCGGAGACCCAGTACTTC
TRBJ2-5 TRBD1 TRBV6-5 NA CASTRTGGLETQYF TGTGCCAGCACACGAACAGGGGGTTTAGAGACCCAGTACTTC
TRBJ2-1 TRBD1 TRBV6-1 NA CASSGATGGSYNEQFF TGTGCCAGCAGTGGGGCTACAGGGGGCTCCTACAATGAGCAGTTCTTC
TRBJ2-1 TRBD2 TRBV5-6 NA CASSFASGSLSYNEQFF TGTGCCAGCAGCTTCGCTAGCGGGAGCTTATCCTACAATGAGCAGTTCTTC
TRBJ1-5 NA TRBV28 NA CASSSSTGGIEQPQHF NA
TRBJ1-4 TRBD1 TRBV5-4 NA CASSLQGHEKLFF TGTGCCAGCAGTTTACAGGGGCACGAAAAACTGTTTTTT
TRBJ2-5 TRBD2 TRBV5-6 few CASSHGTSKETQYF TGTGCCAGCAGCCACGGGACTAGCAAAGAGACCCAGTACTTC
TRBJ2-7 TRBD2 TRBV5-4 NA CASSWEGLRTAGSYEQYF TGTGCCAGCAGCTGGGAGGGGTTAAGGACTGCCGGCTCCTACGAGCAGTACTTC
TRBJ1-1 TRBD1 TRBV28 NA CASIHGQGGPEAFF TGTGCCAGCATCCACGGACAGGGGGGGCCTGAAGCTTTCTTT
TRBJ1-4 TRBD1 TRBV29-1 few CSVETGGAEKLFF TGCAGCGTGGAGACAGGGGGAGCAGAAAAACTGTTTTTT
TRBJ2-7 TRBD2 TRBV7-2 NA CASSRPPSPAGNSYEQYF TGTGCCAGCAGCCGCCCCCCCTCCCCAGCGGGGAACTCCTACGAGCAGTACTTC
TRBJ2-7 NA TRBV7-9 NA CASSSTDRSIPYEQYF TGTGCCAGCAGTTCGACCGACAGGAGTATTCCCTACGAGCAGTACTTC
TRBJ2-2 TRBD1 TRBV6-5 NA CASSYQTGVLYGELFF TGTGCCAGCAGTTACCAGACAGGGGTGTTATACGGGGAGCTGTTTTTT
TRBJ2-6 NA TRBV30 NA CAWSTGLSTGANVLTF TGTGCCTGGAGTACAGGGCTTTCCACTGGGGCCAACGTCCTGACTTTC
TRBJ2-2 TRBD2 TRBV11-3 once CASSAGTSGVGELFF TGTGCCAGCAGCGCCGGGACTAGTGGCGTCGGGGAGCTGTTTTTT
TRBJ2-7 TRBD1 TRBV6-5 NA CASSYDRGLLSEQYF TGTGCCAGCAGTTACGACAGGGGCTTATTGAGCGAGCAGTACTTC
TRBJ2-5 TRBD2 TRBV4-1 NA CASSQDDAGDETQYF TGCGCCAGCAGCCAAGATGACGCGGGAGACGAGACCCAGTACTTC
TRBJ2-4 NA TRBV23-1 NA CASSHRHVLAKNIQYF TGCGCCAGCAGTCACCGACACGTTTTAGCCAAAAACATTCAGTACTTC
TRBJ2-6 NA TRBV2 NA CASNPRGGLPGANVLTF TGTGCCAGCAACCCGAGGGGGGGTCTTCCTGGGGCCAACGTCCTGACTTTC
TRBJ2-1 TRBD2 TRBV5-4 NA CASTPAGSPYNEQFF TGTGCCAGCACCCCAGCGGGATCGCCCTACAATGAGCAGTTCTTC
TRBJ2-5 NA TRBV14 NA CASSQEEGRPEQETQYF TGTGCCAGCAGCCAAGAGGAGGGGAGGCCAGAACAAGAGACCCAGTACTTC
TRBJ1-1 NA TRBV6-6 NA CASSYSRGRDTEAFF TGTGCCAGCAGTTACTCCAGGGGTCGGGACACTGAAGCTTTCTTT
TRBJ1-2 TRBD1 TRBV6-5 NA CASKMTGRRVGYTF TGTGCCAGCAAGATGACAGGGCGTAGAGTAGGCTACACCTTC
TRBJ2-7 TRBD1 TRBV27 NA CASSLRQGYEQYF TGTGCCAGCAGTTTGCGACAGGGATACGAGCAGTACTTC
TRBJ2-2 TRBD2 TRBV2 once CASSRLALHTGELFF TGTGCCAGCAGCAGACTAGCGTTACACACCGGGGAGCTGTTTTTT
TRBJ2-1 TRBD1 TRBV19 few CASSPRGTAYYNEQFF TGTGCCAGTAGTCCCCGAGGGACAGCCTACTACAATGAGCAGTTCTTC
TRBJ2-2 NA TRBV29-1 once CSVSSGELNTGELFF TGCAGCGTTTCATCCGGGGAGCTTAACACCGGGGAGCTGTTTTTT
TRBJ1-4 NA TRBV4-3 NA CASSQEAGAREKLFF TGCGCCAGCAGCCAAGAGGCGGGGGCAAGGGAAAAACTGTTTTTT
TRBJ1-5 NA TRBV5-1 once CASSLAGQRNQPQHF TGCGCCAGCAGCTTGGCTGGACAGCGCAATCAGCCCCAGCATTTT
TRBJ2-2 NA TRBV7-3 NA CASGDNRGTGELFF TGTGCCAGCGGGGATAATCGGGGCACCGGGGAGCTGTTTTTT
TRBJ1-5 NA TRBV6-5 NA CASSYSRGHQPQHF TGTGCCAGCAGTTACTCTAGGGGTCATCAGCCCCAGCATTTT
TRBJ2-5 TRBD2 TRBV28 NA CASSLGLAGQETQYF TGTGCCAGCAGCTTAGGACTAGCGGGGCAAGAGACCCAGTACTTC
TRBJ2-1 TRBD2 TRBV9 NA CASSVGTSGSNEQFF TGTGCCAGCAGCGTTGGGACTAGCGGCTCCAATGAGCAGTTCTTC
TRBJ1-1 NA TRBV9 NA CASSVSWGQMNTEAFF TGTGCCAGCAGCGTATCTTGGGGGCAAATGAACACTGAAGCTTTCTTT
TRBJ1-2 TRBD1 TRBV7-2 NA CASSPDRAANYGYTF TGTGCCAGCAGCCCCGACAGGGCAGCTAACTATGGCTACACCTTC
TRBJ1-2 NA TRBV4-3 NA CASSYEYGGGSYGYTF TGCGCCAGCTCTTACGAATACGGGGGAGGTAGTTATGGCTACACCTTC
TRBJ2-7 TRBD2 TRBV2 once CASSEGLAGDLYF TGTGCCAGCAGCGAAGGACTAGCGGGAGATCTGTACTTC
TRBJ2-2 TRBD2 TRBV5-1 NA CASSSKGRANTGELFF TGCGCCAGCAGCTCTAAGGGGAGGGCGAACACCGGGGAGCTGTTTTTT